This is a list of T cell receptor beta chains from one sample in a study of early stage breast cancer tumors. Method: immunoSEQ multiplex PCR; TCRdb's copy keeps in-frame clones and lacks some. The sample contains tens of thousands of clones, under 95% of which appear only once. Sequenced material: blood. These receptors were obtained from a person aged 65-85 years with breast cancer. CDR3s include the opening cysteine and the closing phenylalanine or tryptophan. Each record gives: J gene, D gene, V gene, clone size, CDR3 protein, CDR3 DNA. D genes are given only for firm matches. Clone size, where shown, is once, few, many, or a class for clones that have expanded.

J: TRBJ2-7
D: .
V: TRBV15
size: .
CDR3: CATSRDQGAEQYF
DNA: TGTGCCACCAGCAGAGATCAAGGGGCCGAGCAGTACTTC

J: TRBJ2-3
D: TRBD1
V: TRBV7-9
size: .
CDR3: CASLPGQGVADTQYF
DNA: TGTGCCAGCCTCCCGGGACAGGGAGTTGCAGATACGCAGTATTTT

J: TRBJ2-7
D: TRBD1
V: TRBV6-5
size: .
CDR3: CASPRQGESSYEQYF
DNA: TGTGCCAGCCCACGCCAGGGGGAAAGCTCCTACGAGCAGTACTTC

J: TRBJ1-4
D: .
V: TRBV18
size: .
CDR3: CASSEAINEKLFF
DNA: TGTGCCAGCTCGGAGGCCATTAATGAAAAACTGTTTTTT

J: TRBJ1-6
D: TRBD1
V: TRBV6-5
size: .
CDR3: CASSYGQGDSPLHF
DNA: TGTGCCAGCAGTTACGGACAGGGTGATTCACCCCTCCACTTT

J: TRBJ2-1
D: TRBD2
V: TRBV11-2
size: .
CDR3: CASSNRQGGRNEQFF
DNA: TGTGCCAGCAGCAACCGTCAGGGCGGGAGGAATGAGCAGTTCTTC

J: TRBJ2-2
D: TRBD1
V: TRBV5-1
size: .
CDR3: CASSLVTRTGRDNTGELFF
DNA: TGCGCCAGCAGCTTGGTTACCCGGACAGGCCGGGATAACACCGGGGAGCTGTTTTTT

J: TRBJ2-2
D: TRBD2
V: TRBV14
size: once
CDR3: CASSEVLLAGETGELFF
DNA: TGTGCCAGCAGCGAAGTGTTACTAGCGGGAGAAACCGGGGAGCTGTTTTTT

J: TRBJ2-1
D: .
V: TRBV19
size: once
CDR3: CASSMGGGDGEQFF
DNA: TGTGCCAGTAGTATGGGGGGGGGCGATGGTGAGCAGTTCTTC

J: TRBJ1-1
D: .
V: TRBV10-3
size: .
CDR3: CAISAGMVGGHAEAFF
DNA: TGTGCCATCAGTGCGGGGATGGTAGGGGGTCACGCTGAAGCTTTCTTT

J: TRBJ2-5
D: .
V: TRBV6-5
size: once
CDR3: CASSQGGGVGETQYF
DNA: TGTGCCAGCAGTCAAGGGGGGGGAGTTGGGGAGACCCAGTACTTC

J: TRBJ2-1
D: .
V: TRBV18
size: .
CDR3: CASSPSNGGEQFF
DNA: TGTGCCAGCTCACCGTCCAACGGAGGTGAGCAGTTCTTC

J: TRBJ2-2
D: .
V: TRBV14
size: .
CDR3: CASSHVQDRAVLNTGELFF
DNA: TGTGCCAGCAGCCACGTACAGGATCGCGCTGTTTTGAACACCGGGGAGCTGTTTTTT

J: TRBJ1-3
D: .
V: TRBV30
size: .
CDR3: CAWSPASSGNTIYF
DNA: TGTGCCTGGAGTCCCGCCAGCTCTGGAAACACCATATATTTT

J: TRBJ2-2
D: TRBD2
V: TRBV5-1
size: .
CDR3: CASSFGGTNTGELFF
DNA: TGCGCCAGCAGCTTCGGGGGGACGAACACCGGGGAGCTGTTTTTT

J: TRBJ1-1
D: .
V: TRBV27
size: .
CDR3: CASTSGYDTEAFF
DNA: TGTGCCAGCACCTCAGGGTACGACACTGAAGCTTTCTTT

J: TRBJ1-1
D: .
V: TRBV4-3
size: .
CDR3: CASRPSLLGGNTEAFF
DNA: TGCGCCAGCAGACCTTCCCTACTGGGGGGGAACACTGAAGCTTTCTTT

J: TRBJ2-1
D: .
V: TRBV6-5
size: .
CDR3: CASSPGVGRYNEQFF
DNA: TGTGCCAGCAGTCCGGGGGTTGGAAGGTACAATGAGCAGTTCTTC

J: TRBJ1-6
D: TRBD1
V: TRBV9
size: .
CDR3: CASSADRGGGSYNSPLHF
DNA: TGTGCCAGCAGCGCAGACAGGGGAGGTGGGTCCTATAATTCACCCCTCCACTTT

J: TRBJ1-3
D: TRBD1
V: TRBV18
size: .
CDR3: CASSPQTGGDGNTIYF
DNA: TGTGCCAGCTCACCACAAACAGGGGGAGATGGAAACACCATATATTTT

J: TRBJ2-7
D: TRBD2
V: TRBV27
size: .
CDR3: CASRPRTSGSYEQYF
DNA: TGTGCCAGCAGGCCCCGGACTAGCGGGAGCTACGAGCAGTACTTC

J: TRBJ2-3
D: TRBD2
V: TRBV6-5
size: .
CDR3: CATSYSGTSVADTQYF
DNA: TGTGCCACCAGTTATTCCGGGACTAGCGTTGCAGATACGCAGTATTTT

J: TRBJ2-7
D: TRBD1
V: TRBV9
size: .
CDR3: CASSASGQGALYEQYF
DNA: TGTGCCAGCAGCGCGTCAGGACAGGGGGCCCTCTACGAGCAGTACTTC

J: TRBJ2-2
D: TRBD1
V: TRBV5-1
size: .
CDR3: CASSYGRGRNTGELFF
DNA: TGCGCCAGCAGCTATGGCAGGGGGAGGAACACCGGGGAGCTGTTTTTT

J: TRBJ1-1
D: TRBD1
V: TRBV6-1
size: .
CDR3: CASSGQGRLTEAFF
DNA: TGTGCCAGCTCGGGACAGGGACGATTAACTGAAGCTTTCTTT

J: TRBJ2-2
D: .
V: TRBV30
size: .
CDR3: CAWRWDKPSNTGELFF
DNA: TGTGCCTGGAGGTGGGACAAACCTTCGAACACCGGGGAGCTGTTTTTT

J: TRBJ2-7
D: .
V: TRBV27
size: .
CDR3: CASSLLSIGKGTYEQYF
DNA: TGTGCCAGCAGTTTGCTCTCTATAGGGAAGGGGACCTACGAGCAGTACTTC

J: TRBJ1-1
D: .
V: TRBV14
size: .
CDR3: CASSLLQGTTEAFF
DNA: TGTGCCAGCAGCCTCCTACAGGGTACCACTGAAGCTTTCTTT

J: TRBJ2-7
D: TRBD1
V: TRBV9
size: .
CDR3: CASSAETGQGAREQYF
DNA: TGTGCCAGCAGCGCGGAGACGGGACAGGGGGCGCGGGAGCAGTACTTC

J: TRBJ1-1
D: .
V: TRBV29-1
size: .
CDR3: CSVQARVTEAFF
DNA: TGCAGCGTGCAGGCCCGAGTCACTGAAGCTTTCTTT

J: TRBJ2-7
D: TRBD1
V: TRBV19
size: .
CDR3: CASSRDRNSYEQYF
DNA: TGTGCCAGTAGCCGGGACAGGAACTCCTACGAGCAGTACTTC

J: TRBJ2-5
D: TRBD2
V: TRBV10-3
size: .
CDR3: CAISESVASGQSTQYF
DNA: TGTGCCATCAGTGAGTCGGTCGCTAGCGGGCAGTCGACCCAGTACTTC

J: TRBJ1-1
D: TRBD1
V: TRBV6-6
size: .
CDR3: CASSYGTDTEAFF
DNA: TGTGCCAGCAGTTACGGGACAGACACTGAAGCTTTCTTT

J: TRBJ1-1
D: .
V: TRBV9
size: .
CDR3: CASSVAGDTEAFF
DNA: TGTGCCAGCAGCGTAGCCGGGGACACTGAAGCTTTCTTT

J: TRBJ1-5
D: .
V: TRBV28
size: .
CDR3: CASSLLSSNQPQHF
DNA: TGTGCCAGCAGTTTACTTTCGAGCAATCAGCCCCAGCATTTT

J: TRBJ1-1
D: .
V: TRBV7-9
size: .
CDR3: CASRRQVQNTEAFF
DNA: TGTGCCAGCAGGAGACAGGTCCAAAACACTGAAGCTTTCTTT

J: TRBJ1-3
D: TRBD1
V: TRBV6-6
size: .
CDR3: CASSAGTAVSGNTIYF
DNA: TGTGCCAGCAGTGCCGGGACAGCAGTCTCTGGAAACACCATATATTTT

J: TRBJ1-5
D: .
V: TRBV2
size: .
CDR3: CASSEFGPGGRPQHF
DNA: TGTGCCAGCAGTGAATTCGGTCCCGGCGGGCGGCCCCAGCATTTT

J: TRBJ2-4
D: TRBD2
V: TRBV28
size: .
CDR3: CASSLVLAGAKNIQYF
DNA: TGTGCCAGCAGTCTCGTACTAGCGGGAGCCAAAAACATTCAGTACTTC

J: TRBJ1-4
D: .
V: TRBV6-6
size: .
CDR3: CASSRGGSEKLFF
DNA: TGTGCCAGCAGTCGAGGGGGAAGTGAAAAACTGTTTTTT

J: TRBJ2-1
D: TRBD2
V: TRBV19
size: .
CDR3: CASSIMGLDPGEQFF
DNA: TGTGCCAGTAGTATCATGGGACTAGACCCAGGGGAGCAGTTCTTC

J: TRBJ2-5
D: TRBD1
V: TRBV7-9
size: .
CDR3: CASSLSGQGETQYF
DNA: TGTGCCAGCAGCTTATCTGGACAGGGAGAGACCCAGTACTTC

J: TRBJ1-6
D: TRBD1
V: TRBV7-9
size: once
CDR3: CASSLGVRQGANSPLHF
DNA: TGTGCCAGCAGCTTAGGTGTTAGACAGGGGGCGAATTCACCCCTCCACTTT

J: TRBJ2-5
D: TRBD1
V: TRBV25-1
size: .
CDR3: CASRIRQGGRETQYF
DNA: TGTGCCAGCAGGATTAGACAGGGTGGCAGAGAGACCCAGTACTTC

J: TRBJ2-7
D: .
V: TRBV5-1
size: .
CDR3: CASSGSTSYEQYF
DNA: TGCGCCAGCAGCGGCTCCACCTCCTACGAGCAGTACTTC

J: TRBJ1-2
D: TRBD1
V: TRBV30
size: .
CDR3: CALGGAAGYTF
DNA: TGTGCCTTAGGGGGCGCGGCTGGCTACACCTTC

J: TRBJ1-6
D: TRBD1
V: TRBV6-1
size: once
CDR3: CASSDLQGDNSPLHF
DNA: TGTGCCAGCAGTGATTTACAGGGGGATAATTCACCCCTCCACTTT

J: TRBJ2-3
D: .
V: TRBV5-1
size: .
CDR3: CASSLEAGVTDTQYF
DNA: TGCGCCAGCAGCTTGGAGGCAGGGGTCACAGATACGCAGTATTTT

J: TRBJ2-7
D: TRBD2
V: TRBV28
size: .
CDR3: CASTSGAGLNEQYF
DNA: TGTGCCAGCACCTCAGGAGCGGGGCTTAACGAGCAGTACTTC

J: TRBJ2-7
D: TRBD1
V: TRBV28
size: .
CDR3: CASNYLRDRTYF
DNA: TGTGCCAGCAATTACCTCCGGGACAGGACGTACTTC

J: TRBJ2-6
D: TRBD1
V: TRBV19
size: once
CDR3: CASSMERQGAPGANVLTF
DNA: TGTGCCAGTAGTATGGAGAGACAGGGGGCGCCTGGGGCCAACGTCCTGACTTTC

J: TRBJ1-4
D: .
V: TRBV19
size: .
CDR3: CASSLTEIPEKLFF
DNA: TGTGCCAGTAGCCTGACAGAAATACCTGAAAAACTGTTTTTT

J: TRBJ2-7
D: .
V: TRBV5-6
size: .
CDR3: CASSATASSYEQYF
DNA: TGTGCCAGCAGCGCGACAGCAAGCTCCTACGAGCAGTACTTC

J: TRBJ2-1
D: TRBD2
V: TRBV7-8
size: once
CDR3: CASSPSWTSWEQFF
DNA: TGTGCCAGCAGCCCCTCCTGGACTAGCTGGGAGCAGTTCTTC